The text below deals with one T cell receptor (beta chain). Its target is not known. This sample was taken from a study of cytomegalovirus exposure and HLA in healthy donors. Study findings and constraints: The presence/absence work took it that sequencing depth was about the same across donors.

PCR primers comprised 60 Vbeta and 13 Jbeta primers. Libraries were prepared by immunoSEQ multiplex PCR; TCRdb keeps only in-frame clonotypes and omits some of them. Seen here are about 94,000 clones, around 66% observed once, and the top ten hold 3% to 4%. CDR1 MGHDK and CDR2 SYGVNS come from the germline V gene. The V end was cut by 5 bases, the J end by 0 bases, with 10 bases between. CDR3 length: 14 residues. Specimen: PBMCs. The receptor's source is a young man in good health and CMV-seronegative. The rearrangement uses TRBV25-1 and TRBJ1-2, with D uncertain. CDR3 sequence (DNA): TGTGCCAGCAGTATGCCAGGTTCTAACTATGGCTACACCTTC. Protein product: CASSMPGSNYGYTF.